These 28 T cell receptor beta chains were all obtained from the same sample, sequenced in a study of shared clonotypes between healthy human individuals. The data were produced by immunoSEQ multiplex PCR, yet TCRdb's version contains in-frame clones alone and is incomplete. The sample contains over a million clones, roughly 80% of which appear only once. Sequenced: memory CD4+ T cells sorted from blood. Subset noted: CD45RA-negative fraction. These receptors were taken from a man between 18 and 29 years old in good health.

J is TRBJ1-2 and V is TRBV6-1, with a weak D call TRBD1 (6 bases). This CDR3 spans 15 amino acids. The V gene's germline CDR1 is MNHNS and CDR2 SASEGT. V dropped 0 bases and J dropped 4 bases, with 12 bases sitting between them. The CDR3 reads CASSEAFEGVYGYTF. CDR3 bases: TGTGCCAGCAGTGAAGCGTTTGAGGGGGTCTATGGCTACACCTTC.

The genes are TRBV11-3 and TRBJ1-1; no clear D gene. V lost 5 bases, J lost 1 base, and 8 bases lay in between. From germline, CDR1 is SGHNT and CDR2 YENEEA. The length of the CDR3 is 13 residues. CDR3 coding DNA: TGTGCCAGCAGCGTTCTCACGAACACTGAAGCTTTCTTT. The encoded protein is CASSVLTNTEAFF.

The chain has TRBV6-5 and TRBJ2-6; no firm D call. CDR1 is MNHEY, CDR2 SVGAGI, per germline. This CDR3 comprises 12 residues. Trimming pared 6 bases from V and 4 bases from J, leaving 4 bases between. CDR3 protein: CASRAGANVLTF. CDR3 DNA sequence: TGTGCCAGCAGGGCCGGGGCCAACGTCCTGACTTTC.

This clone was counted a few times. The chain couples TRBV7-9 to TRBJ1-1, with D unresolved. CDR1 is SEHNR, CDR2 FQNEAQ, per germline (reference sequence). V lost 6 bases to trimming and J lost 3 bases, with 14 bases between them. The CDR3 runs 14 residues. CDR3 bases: TGTGCCAGCAGGGGGTGGGCTGAGGACACTGAAGCTTTCTTT. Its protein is CASRGWAEDTEAFF.

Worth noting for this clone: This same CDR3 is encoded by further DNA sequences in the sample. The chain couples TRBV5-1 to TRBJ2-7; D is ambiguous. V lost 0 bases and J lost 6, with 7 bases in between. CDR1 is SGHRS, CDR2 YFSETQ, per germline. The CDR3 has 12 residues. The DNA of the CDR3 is TGCGCCAGCAGCTTGGGTGGGGTCGAGCAGTACTTC. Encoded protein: CASSLGGVEQYF. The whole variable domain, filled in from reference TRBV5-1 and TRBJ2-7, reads KAGVTQTPRYLIKTRGQQVTLSCSPISGHRSVSWYQQTPGQGLQFLFEYFSETQRNKGNFPGRFSGRQFSNSRSEMNVSTLELGDSALYLCASSLGGVEQYFGPGTRLTVT.

The CDR3 DNA sequence: TGCGCCAGCAGCCACCTCGGCCGGGAGACCCAGTACTTC. Translating it yields CASSHLGRETQYF. This chain joins TRBV4-1 and TRBJ2-5, with D unresolved. Germline V gene lookup returns CDR1 MGHRA and CDR2 YSYEKL. The V gene lost 3 bases and the J gene lost 5 bases, with 10 bases spanning the gap. CDR3 length equals 13 residues.

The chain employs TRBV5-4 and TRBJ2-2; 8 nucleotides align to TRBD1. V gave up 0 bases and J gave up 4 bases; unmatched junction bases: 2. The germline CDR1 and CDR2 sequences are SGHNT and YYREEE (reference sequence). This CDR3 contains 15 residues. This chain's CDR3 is CASSLGRGLTGELFF. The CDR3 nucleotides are TGTGCCAGCAGCTTGGGCAGGGGGCTCACCGGGGAGCTGTTTTTT.

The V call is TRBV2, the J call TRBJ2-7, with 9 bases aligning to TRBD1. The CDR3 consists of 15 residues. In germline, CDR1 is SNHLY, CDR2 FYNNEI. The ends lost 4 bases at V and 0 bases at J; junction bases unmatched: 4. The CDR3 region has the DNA TGTGCCAGCAGTGGGGACAGGGCGAACTCCTACGAGCAGTACTTC. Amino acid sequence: CASSGDRANSYEQYF.

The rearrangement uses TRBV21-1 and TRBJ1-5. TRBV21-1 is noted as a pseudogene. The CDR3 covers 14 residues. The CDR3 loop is CAHLSGPSNQPQHF. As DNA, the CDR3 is TGTGCCCACTTGTCGGGCCCTAGCAATCAGCCCCAGCATTTT.

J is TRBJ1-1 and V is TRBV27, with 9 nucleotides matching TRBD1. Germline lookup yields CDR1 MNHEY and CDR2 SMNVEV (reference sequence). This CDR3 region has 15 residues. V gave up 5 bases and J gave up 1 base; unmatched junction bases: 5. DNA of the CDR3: TGTGCCAGCAGTAGGGAGGACAGGGGGAACACTGAAGCTTTCTTT. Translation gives CASSREDRGNTEAFF.

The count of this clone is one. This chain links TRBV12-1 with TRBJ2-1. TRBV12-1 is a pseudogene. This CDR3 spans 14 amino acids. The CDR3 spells CASSFARMGTSQIF. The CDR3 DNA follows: TGTGCCAGCAGCTTTGCGCGAATGGGAACATCTCAGATCTTC.

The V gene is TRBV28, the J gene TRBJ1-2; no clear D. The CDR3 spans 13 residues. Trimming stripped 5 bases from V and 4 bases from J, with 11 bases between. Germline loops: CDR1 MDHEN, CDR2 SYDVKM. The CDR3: CASSPTTLYGYTF. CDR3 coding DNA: TGTGCCAGCAGTCCGACCACCCTCTATGGCTACACCTTC.

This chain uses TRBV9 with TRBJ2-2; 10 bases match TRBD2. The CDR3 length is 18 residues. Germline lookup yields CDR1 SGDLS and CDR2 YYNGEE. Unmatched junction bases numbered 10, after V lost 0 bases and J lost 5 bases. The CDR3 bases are TGTGCCAGCAGCGTAGATCCTAGCGGGAGCCCGAGGACCGGGGAGCTGTTTTTT. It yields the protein CASSVDPSGSPRTGELFF.

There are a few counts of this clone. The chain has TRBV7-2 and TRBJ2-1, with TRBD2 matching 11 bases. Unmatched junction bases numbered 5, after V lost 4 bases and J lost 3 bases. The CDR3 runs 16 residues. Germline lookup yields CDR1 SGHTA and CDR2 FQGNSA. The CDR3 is CASSSLAGGNYNEQFF. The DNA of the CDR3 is TGTGCCAGCAGCTCTTTAGCGGGAGGGAACTACAATGAGCAGTTCTTC.

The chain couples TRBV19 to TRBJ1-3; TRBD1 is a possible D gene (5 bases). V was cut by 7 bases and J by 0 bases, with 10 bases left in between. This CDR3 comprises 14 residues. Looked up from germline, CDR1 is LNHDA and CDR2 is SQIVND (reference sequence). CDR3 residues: CASNIDSSGNTIYF. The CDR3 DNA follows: TGTGCCAGTAACATCGACAGCTCTGGAAACACCATATATTTT. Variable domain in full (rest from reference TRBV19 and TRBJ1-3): DGGITQSPKYLFRKEGQNVTLSCEQNLNHDAMYWYRQDPGQGLRLIYYSQIVNDFQKGDIAEGYSVSREKKESFPLTVTSAQKNPTAFYLCASNIDSSGNTIYFGEGSWLTVV.

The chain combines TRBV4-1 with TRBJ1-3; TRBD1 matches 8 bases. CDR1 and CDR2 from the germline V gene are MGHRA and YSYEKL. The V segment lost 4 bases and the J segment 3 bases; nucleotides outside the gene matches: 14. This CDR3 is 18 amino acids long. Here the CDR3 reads CASSPQSGQAIIGNTIYF. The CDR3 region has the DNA TGCGCCAGCAGCCCGCAATCGGGACAGGCAATTATTGGAAACACCATATATTTT.

CDR3 sequence (DNA): TGTGCCAGCAGTGAAGCGCTTTGGGGCGGGCAGTACTTC. It is translated as CASSEALWGGQYF. This sequence joins TRBV2 and TRBJ2-7; D is perhaps TRBD1 (5 bases). The V end lost 0 bases, the J end lost 9 bases, and 12 bases lay between the germline ends. The V gene's germline CDR1 is SNHLY and CDR2 FYNNEI. This CDR3 contains 13 residues.

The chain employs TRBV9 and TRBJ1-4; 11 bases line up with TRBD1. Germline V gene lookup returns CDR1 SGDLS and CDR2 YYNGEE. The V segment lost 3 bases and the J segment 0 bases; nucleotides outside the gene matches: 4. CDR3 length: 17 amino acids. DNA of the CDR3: TGTGCCAGCAGCGGAGGACAGGGGGCGCCAACTAATGAAAAACTGTTTTTT. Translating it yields CASSGGQGAPTNEKLFF.

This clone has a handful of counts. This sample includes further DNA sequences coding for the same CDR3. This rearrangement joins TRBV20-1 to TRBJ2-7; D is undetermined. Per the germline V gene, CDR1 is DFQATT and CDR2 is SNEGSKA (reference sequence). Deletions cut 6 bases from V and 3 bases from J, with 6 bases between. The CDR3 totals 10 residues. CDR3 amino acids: CSALNYEQYF. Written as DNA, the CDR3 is TGCAGTGCGCTCAACTACGAGCAGTACTTC.

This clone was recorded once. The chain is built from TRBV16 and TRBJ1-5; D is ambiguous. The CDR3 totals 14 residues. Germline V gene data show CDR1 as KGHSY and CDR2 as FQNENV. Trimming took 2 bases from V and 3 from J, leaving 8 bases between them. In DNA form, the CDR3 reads TGTGCCAGCAGCCAAGCCCCAATCAATCAGCCCCAGCATTTT. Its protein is CASSQAPINQPQHF.

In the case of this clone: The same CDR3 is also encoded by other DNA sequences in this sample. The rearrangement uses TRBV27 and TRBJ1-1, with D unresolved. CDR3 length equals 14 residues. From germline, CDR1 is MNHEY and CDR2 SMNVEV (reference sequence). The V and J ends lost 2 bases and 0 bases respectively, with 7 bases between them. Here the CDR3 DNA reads TGTGCCAGCAGTTTAAGAGGGATGAACACTGAAGCTTTCTTT. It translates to CASSLRGMNTEAFF.

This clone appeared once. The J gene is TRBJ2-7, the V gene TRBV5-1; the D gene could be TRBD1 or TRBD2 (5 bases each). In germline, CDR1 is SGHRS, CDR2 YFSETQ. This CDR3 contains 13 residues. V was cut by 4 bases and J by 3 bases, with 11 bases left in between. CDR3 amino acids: CASSKGRSYEQYF. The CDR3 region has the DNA TGCGCCAGCAGCAAGGGACGGAGCTACGAGCAGTACTTC.

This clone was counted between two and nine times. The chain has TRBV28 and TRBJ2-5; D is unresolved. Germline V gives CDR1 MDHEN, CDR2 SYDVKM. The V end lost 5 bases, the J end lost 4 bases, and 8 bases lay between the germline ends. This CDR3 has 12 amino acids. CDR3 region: CASSLGIETQYF. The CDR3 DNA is TGTGCCAGCAGTCTAGGGATAGAGACCCAGTACTTC.

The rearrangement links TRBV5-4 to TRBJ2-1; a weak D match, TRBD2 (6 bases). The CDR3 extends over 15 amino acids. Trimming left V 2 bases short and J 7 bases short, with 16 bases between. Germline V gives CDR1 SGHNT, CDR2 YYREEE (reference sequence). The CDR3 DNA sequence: TGTGCCAGCAGCTTCGGGGGAAATCTCGGGAATGAGCAGTTCTTC. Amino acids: CASSFGGNLGNEQFF. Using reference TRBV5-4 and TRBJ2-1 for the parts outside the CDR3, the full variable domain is ETGVTQSPTHLIKTRGQQVTLRCSSQSGHNTVSWYQQALGQGPQFIFQYYREEENGRGNFPPRFSGLQFPNYSSELNVNALELDDSALYLCASSFGGNLGNEQFFGPGTRLTVL.

The CDR3 DNA sequence: TGTGCCAGCAGGCGGGCGACAGGGGGCACTGAAGCTTTCTTT. This translates into CASRRATGGTEAFF. V and J are TRBV7-8 and TRBJ1-1; TRBD1 matches at 9 bases. CDR1 is SGHVS and CDR2 is FQNEAQ in the germline V gene. The trim removed 6 bases at V and 4 bases at J, leaving 6 bases unmatched. CDR3 size: 14 residues.

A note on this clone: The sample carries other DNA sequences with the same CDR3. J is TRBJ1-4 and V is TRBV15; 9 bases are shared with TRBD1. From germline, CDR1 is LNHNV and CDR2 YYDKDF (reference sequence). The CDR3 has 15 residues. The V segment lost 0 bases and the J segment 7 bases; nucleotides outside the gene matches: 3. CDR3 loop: CATSREDRGGEKLFF. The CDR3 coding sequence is TGTGCCACCAGCAGAGAGGACAGGGGAGGTGAAAAACTGTTTTTT.

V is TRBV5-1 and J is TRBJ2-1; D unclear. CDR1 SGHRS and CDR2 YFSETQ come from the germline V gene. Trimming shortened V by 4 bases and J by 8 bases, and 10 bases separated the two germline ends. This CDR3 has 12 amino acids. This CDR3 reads CASSPSLDEQFF. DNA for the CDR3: TGCGCCAGCAGCCCTAGTCTGGATGAGCAGTTCTTC.

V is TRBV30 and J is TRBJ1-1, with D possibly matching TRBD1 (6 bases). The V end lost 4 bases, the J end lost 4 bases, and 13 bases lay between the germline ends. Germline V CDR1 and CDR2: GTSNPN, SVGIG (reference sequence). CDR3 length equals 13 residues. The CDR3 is CAWTSTGITEAFF. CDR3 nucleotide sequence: TGTGCCTGGACAAGTACAGGGATCACTGAAGCTTTCTTT.